A selection of T cell receptor beta chains follows, all from one sample in a study of sequential checkpoint blockade in melanoma. The protocol was immunoSEQ multiplex PCR, while the TCRdb copy is restricted to in-frame clones and leaves out a portion. The table includes 30,000 to 40,000 clones, approximately 90% detected once. The sequencing here drew on CD8+ T cells sorted from blood (inferred from file names), taken from a patient given nivolumab and ipilimumab in sequence. Source of these receptors: a human donor with melanoma. Both conserved end residues are part of each CDR3. A D gene is named only where the DNA matches it firmly. Some rows mark clone size as missing; the rest say once, few, many or name a class of expanded clone.

j_call: TRBJ1-2; clone_size: .; v_call: TRBV5-1; d_call: .; cdr3_nt: TGCGCCAGCAGCTTGGAAAGGCAGGGGCGGTTTGGCTACACCTTC; cdr3_aa: CASSLERQGRFGYTF
j_call: TRBJ2-7; clone_size: .; v_call: TRBV13; d_call: TRBD1; cdr3_nt: TGTGCCAGCAGCTCAAGGGACAGGGAGCCCTCCTACGAGCAGTACTTC; cdr3_aa: CASSSRDREPSYEQYF
j_call: TRBJ1-2; clone_size: .; v_call: TRBV9; d_call: .; cdr3_nt: TGTGCCAGCAGCTCAGGACACCTCCTATCAGGCTACACCTTC; cdr3_aa: CASSSGHLLSGYTF
j_call: TRBJ2-7; clone_size: .; v_call: TRBV29-1; d_call: TRBD1; cdr3_nt: TGCAGCGTCCCACAGGGGGCAAACAACTACGAGCAGTACTTC; cdr3_aa: CSVPQGANNYEQYF
j_call: TRBJ2-1; clone_size: .; v_call: TRBV25-1; d_call: .; cdr3_nt: TGTGCCAGCAGTGGGAAAGGGGACAATGAGCAGTTCTTC; cdr3_aa: CASSGKGDNEQFF
j_call: TRBJ2-1; clone_size: .; v_call: TRBV30; d_call: TRBD2; cdr3_nt: TGTGCCTGGAGTGGACTAGCGCCTTCCTACAATGAGCAGTTCTTC; cdr3_aa: CAWSGLAPSYNEQFF
j_call: TRBJ2-5; clone_size: .; v_call: TRBV27; d_call: .; cdr3_nt: TGTGCCAGCAGTTTACTGGGCGGGGAAGAGACCCAGTACTTC; cdr3_aa: CASSLLGGEETQYF
j_call: TRBJ2-1; clone_size: .; v_call: TRBV9; d_call: .; cdr3_nt: TGTGCCAGCAGCGTAGTTGGCGCCCCGGGTTCGAATGAGCAGTTCTTC; cdr3_aa: CASSVVGAPGSNEQFF
j_call: TRBJ1-1; clone_size: .; v_call: TRBV27; d_call: .; cdr3_nt: TGTGCCAGCAGCCTGAGCGAGGGATACACTGAAGCTTTCTTT; cdr3_aa: CASSLSEGYTEAFF
j_call: TRBJ2-1; clone_size: .; v_call: TRBV30; d_call: TRBD2; cdr3_nt: TGTGCCTGCCTAGCGGGAGGGTTCAAGGATGAGCAGTTCTTC; cdr3_aa: CACLAGGFKDEQFF
j_call: TRBJ1-1; clone_size: .; v_call: TRBV19; d_call: .; cdr3_nt: TGTGCCAGTACTCTCGGGGTGAACACTGAAGCTTTCTTT; cdr3_aa: CASTLGVNTEAFF
j_call: TRBJ1-4; clone_size: few; v_call: TRBV19; d_call: .; cdr3_nt: TGTGCCAGTACCCCTGGGTGGCAGGGGATGGGAAAACTGTTTTTT; cdr3_aa: CASTPGWQGMGKLFF
j_call: TRBJ2-2; clone_size: .; v_call: TRBV7-7; d_call: TRBD1; cdr3_nt: TGTGCTAGCAGTTTAGGACAGGGGACCACCGGGGAGCTGTTTTTT; cdr3_aa: CASSLGQGTTGELFF
j_call: TRBJ1-5; clone_size: few; v_call: TRBV27; d_call: .; cdr3_nt: TGTGCCAGCAGTCCCCGGGGGAGTTTAACCCAGCATTTT; cdr3_aa: CASSPRGSLTQHF
j_call: TRBJ1-5; clone_size: .; v_call: TRBV6-6; d_call: .; cdr3_nt: TGTGCCAGCAGTTATGGCGGATATCAGCCCCAGCATTTT; cdr3_aa: CASSYGGYQPQHF
j_call: TRBJ2-7; clone_size: few; v_call: TRBV27; d_call: TRBD1; cdr3_nt: TGTGCCAGCAGTGATGGACAGGGTCCTTTCTACGAGCAGTACTTC; cdr3_aa: CASSDGQGPFYEQYF
j_call: TRBJ1-4; clone_size: .; v_call: TRBV11-2; d_call: TRBD1; cdr3_nt: TGTGCCAGCAGCCAGACAGGGGGTAGGGGAAAACTGTTTTTT; cdr3_aa: CASSQTGGRGKLFF
j_call: TRBJ2-1; clone_size: .; v_call: TRBV5-1; d_call: .; cdr3_nt: TGCGCCAGCAGCTTGGTTCAGGGTGGCTCAGAGCAGTTCTTC; cdr3_aa: CASSLVQGGSEQFF
j_call: TRBJ2-7; clone_size: .; v_call: TRBV6-5; d_call: .; cdr3_nt: TGTGCCAGCAGCCCAACTATGACGGGCTACGAGCAGTACTTC; cdr3_aa: CASSPTMTGYEQYF
j_call: TRBJ2-1; clone_size: .; v_call: TRBV28; d_call: .; cdr3_nt: TGTGCCAGCAGTCGTGAGGGCAATGAGCAGTTCTTC; cdr3_aa: CASSREGNEQFF
j_call: TRBJ1-5; clone_size: .; v_call: TRBV5-1; d_call: .; cdr3_nt: TGCGCCAGCAGCTTAGAAGGGCTCCCGGGGTCCCAGCATTTT; cdr3_aa: CASSLEGLPGSQHF
j_call: TRBJ1-5; clone_size: .; v_call: TRBV2; d_call: .; cdr3_nt: TGTGCCAGCATCGACAGCTACAATCAGCCCCAGCATTTT; cdr3_aa: CASIDSYNQPQHF
j_call: TRBJ2-1; clone_size: .; v_call: TRBV19; d_call: .; cdr3_nt: TGTGCCAGTAGTATAATTGGACAGACTTACAATGAGCAGTTCTTC; cdr3_aa: CASSIIGQTYNEQFF
j_call: TRBJ1-3; clone_size: few; v_call: TRBV19; d_call: .; cdr3_nt: TGTGCCAGTAGTATGCTTAGTGGAAACACCATATATTTT; cdr3_aa: CASSMLSGNTIYF
j_call: TRBJ2-7; clone_size: .; v_call: TRBV27; d_call: .; cdr3_nt: TGTGCCAGCAGTTTATTGACTAGCTCCTACGAGCAGTACTTC; cdr3_aa: CASSLLTSSYEQYF
j_call: TRBJ2-1; clone_size: .; v_call: TRBV27; d_call: .; cdr3_nt: TGTGCCAGCAGCTCTGGCGGGGCCTACAATGAGCAGTTCTTC; cdr3_aa: CASSSGGAYNEQFF
j_call: TRBJ1-2; clone_size: few; v_call: TRBV19; d_call: .; cdr3_nt: TGTGCCAGTAGTATAACGGGCGGGGACGCAGGCTACACCTTC; cdr3_aa: CASSITGGDAGYTF
j_call: TRBJ1-3; clone_size: .; v_call: TRBV27; d_call: TRBD1; cdr3_nt: TGTGCCAGCAGCAACAGGGGAGACGGAAACACCATATATTTT; cdr3_aa: CASSNRGDGNTIYF
j_call: TRBJ1-1; clone_size: .; v_call: TRBV30; d_call: .; cdr3_nt: TGTGCCTGGACGGTGGAGATGAACACTGAAGCTTTCTTT; cdr3_aa: CAWTVEMNTEAFF
j_call: TRBJ2-7; clone_size: .; v_call: TRBV10-3; d_call: TRBD2; cdr3_nt: TGTGCCATCAGTGAGTCCACGGGACTAGCGGGAGGCGAGCAGTACTTC; cdr3_aa: CAISESTGLAGGEQYF
j_call: TRBJ2-7; clone_size: .; v_call: TRBV5-6; d_call: .; cdr3_nt: TGTGCCAGCAGCCCCGGGACTTCCTCCTACGAGCAGTACTTC; cdr3_aa: CASSPGTSSYEQYF
j_call: TRBJ2-7; clone_size: .; v_call: TRBV7-6; d_call: .; cdr3_nt: TGTGCCAGCCTTTCCACCTCGGGAGAGCAGTACTTC; cdr3_aa: CASLSTSGEQYF
j_call: TRBJ2-1; clone_size: .; v_call: TRBV7-8; d_call: TRBD2; cdr3_nt: TGTGCCAGCAGCTTAGTCGGGGGGGTCATTGAGCAGTTCTTC; cdr3_aa: CASSLVGGVIEQFF
j_call: TRBJ1-1; clone_size: .; v_call: TRBV5-7; d_call: .; cdr3_nt: TGTGCCAGCAGCTTGCTAGGAGGGGCTGAAGCTTTCTTT; cdr3_aa: CASSLLGGAEAFF
j_call: TRBJ2-5; clone_size: .; v_call: TRBV5-4; d_call: .; cdr3_nt: TGTGCCAGCAGCTTGAATACGGGGCAAGAGACCCAGTACTTC; cdr3_aa: CASSLNTGQETQYF
j_call: TRBJ1-2; clone_size: .; v_call: TRBV6-1; d_call: .; cdr3_nt: TGTGCCAGCAGTGAATTGGTAGCAGCTAACTATGGCTACACCTTC; cdr3_aa: CASSELVAANYGYTF
j_call: TRBJ1-2; clone_size: .; v_call: TRBV5-4; d_call: .; cdr3_nt: TGTGCCAGCAGCTTGGCAGGGAGCTACACCTTC; cdr3_aa: CASSLAGSYTF
j_call: TRBJ2-1; clone_size: .; v_call: TRBV7-3; d_call: TRBD2; cdr3_nt: TGTGCCAGCAGCTTATCGATCGCGGGAGTCAGGAGTGAGCAGTTCTTC; cdr3_aa: CASSLSIAGVRSEQFF
j_call: TRBJ2-7; clone_size: .; v_call: TRBV11-1; d_call: .; cdr3_nt: TGTGCCAGCAGCCGTCGACAGGACGAGCAGTACTTC; cdr3_aa: CASSRRQDEQYF
j_call: TRBJ2-7; clone_size: .; v_call: TRBV6-6; d_call: .; cdr3_nt: TGTGCCAGCAGTTCCCCCCGTCTAGTTTCTGGCGAGCAGTACTTC; cdr3_aa: CASSSPRLVSGEQYF
j_call: TRBJ2-5; clone_size: .; v_call: TRBV19; d_call: .; cdr3_nt: TGTGCCAGTAGTATAGGCCCCTCAGGGACCCAGTACTTC; cdr3_aa: CASSIGPSGTQYF
j_call: TRBJ2-2; clone_size: .; v_call: TRBV13; d_call: TRBD2; cdr3_nt: TGTGCCAGCAGCATAGGGCTAGCGGGAGTAAGTACCGGGGAGCTGTTTTTT; cdr3_aa: CASSIGLAGVSTGELFF
j_call: TRBJ1-1; clone_size: .; v_call: TRBV6-5; d_call: TRBD1; cdr3_nt: TGTGCCAGCAGTTACCAGGGGGCCGGCACTGAAGCTTTCTTT; cdr3_aa: CASSYQGAGTEAFF
j_call: TRBJ2-2; clone_size: .; v_call: TRBV7-9; d_call: TRBD2; cdr3_nt: TGTGCCAGCAGCGGACGCGGACTAGCGGGAGGCACCGGGGAGCTGTTTTTT; cdr3_aa: CASSGRGLAGGTGELFF
j_call: TRBJ2-2; clone_size: .; v_call: TRBV29-1; d_call: .; cdr3_nt: TGCAGCGTTGACTCTAGGTCCGGGGAGCTGTTTTTT; cdr3_aa: CSVDSRSGELFF
j_call: TRBJ2-7; clone_size: .; v_call: TRBV6-5; d_call: TRBD1; cdr3_nt: TGTGCCAGCAGTTATGACAGGGGGAACTACGAGCAGTACTTC; cdr3_aa: CASSYDRGNYEQYF
j_call: TRBJ2-5; clone_size: .; v_call: TRBV4-1; d_call: TRBD2; cdr3_nt: TGCGCCAGCAGCCCCCCGGCTAGCGGGTTGGAGACCCAGTACTTC; cdr3_aa: CASSPPASGLETQYF
j_call: TRBJ2-1; clone_size: .; v_call: TRBV5-8; d_call: .; cdr3_nt: TGTGCCAGCAGCCCCGGGGAGCACAATGAGCAGTTCTTC; cdr3_aa: CASSPGEHNEQFF
j_call: TRBJ2-2; clone_size: .; v_call: TRBV6-6; d_call: TRBD1; cdr3_nt: TGTGCCAGCAGTGGGACAGGGAACACCGGGGAGCTGTTTTTT; cdr3_aa: CASSGTGNTGELFF
j_call: TRBJ2-1; clone_size: .; v_call: TRBV10-2; d_call: TRBD2; cdr3_nt: TGCGCCAGCAGTGAGTTCGGGGGGAATGAGCAGTTCTTC; cdr3_aa: CASSEFGGNEQFF
j_call: TRBJ2-7; clone_size: .; v_call: TRBV7-9; d_call: TRBD1; cdr3_nt: TGTGCCAGCAGCCGGGTGGGCGGACAGGGGTCCGAGCAGTACTTC; cdr3_aa: CASSRVGGQGSEQYF